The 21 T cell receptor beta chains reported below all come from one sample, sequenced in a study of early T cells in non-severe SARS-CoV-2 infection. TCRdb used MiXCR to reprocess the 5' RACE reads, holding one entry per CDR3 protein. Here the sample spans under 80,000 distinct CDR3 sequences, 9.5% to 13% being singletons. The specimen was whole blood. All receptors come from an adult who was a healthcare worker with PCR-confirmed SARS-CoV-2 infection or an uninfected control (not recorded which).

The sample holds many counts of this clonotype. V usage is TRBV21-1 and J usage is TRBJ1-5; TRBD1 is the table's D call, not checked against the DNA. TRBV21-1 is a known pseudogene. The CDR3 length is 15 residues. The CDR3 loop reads CASSKGGQEGQPQHF. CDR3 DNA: TGTGCCAGCAGCAAAGGGGGACAGGAGGGTCAGCCCCAGCATTTT.

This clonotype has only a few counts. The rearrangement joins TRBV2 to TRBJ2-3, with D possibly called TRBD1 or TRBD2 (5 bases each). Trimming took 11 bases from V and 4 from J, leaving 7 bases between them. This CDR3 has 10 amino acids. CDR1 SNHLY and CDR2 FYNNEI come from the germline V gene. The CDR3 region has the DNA TGTGCCGGGGGACCAGATACGCAGTATTTT. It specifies CAGGPDTQYF.

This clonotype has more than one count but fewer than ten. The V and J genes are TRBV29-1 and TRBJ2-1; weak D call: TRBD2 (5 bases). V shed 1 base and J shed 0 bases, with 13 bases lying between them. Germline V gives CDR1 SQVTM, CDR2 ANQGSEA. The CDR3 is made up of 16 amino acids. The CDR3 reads CSVEGISGYSYNEQFF. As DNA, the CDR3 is TGCAGCGTTGAAGGAATAAGCGGATACTCCTACAATGAGCAGTTCTTC.

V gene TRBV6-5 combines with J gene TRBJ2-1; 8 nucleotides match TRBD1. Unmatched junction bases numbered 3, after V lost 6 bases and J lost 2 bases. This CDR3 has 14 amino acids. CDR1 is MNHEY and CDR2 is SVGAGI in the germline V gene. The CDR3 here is CASRDRVTYNEQFF. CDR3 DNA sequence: TGTGCCAGCAGGGACAGGGTAACCTACAATGAGCAGTTCTTC.

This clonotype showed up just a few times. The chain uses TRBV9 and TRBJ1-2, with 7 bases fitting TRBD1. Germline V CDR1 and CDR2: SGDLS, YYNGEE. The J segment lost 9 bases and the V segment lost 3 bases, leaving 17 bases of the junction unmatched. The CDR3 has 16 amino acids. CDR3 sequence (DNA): TGTGCCAGCAGCGCGAACAGGGGAATAGCCGGGGAGAGCTACACCTTC. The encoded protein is CASSANRGIAGESYTF.

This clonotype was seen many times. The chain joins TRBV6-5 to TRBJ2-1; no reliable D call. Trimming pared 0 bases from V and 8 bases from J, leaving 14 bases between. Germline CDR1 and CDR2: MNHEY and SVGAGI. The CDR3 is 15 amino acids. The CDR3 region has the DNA TGTGCCAGCAGTTACTCGGGATACAACGCCGATGAGCAGTTCTTC. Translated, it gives CASSYSGYNADEQFF.

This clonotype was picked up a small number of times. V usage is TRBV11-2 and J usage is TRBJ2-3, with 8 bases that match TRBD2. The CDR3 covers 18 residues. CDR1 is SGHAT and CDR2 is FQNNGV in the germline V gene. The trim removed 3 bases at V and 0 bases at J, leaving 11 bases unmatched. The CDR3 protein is CASSLRGTGGESTDTQYF. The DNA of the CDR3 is TGTGCCAGCAGCTTGAGAGGTACCGGGGGGGAAAGCACAGATACGCAGTATTTT. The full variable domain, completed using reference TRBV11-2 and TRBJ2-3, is EAGVAQSPRYKIIEKRQSVAFWCNPISGHATLYWYQQILGQGPKLLIQFQNNGVVDDSQLPKDRFSAERLKGVDSTLKIQPAKLEDSAVYLCASSLRGTGGESTDTQYFGPGTRLTVL.

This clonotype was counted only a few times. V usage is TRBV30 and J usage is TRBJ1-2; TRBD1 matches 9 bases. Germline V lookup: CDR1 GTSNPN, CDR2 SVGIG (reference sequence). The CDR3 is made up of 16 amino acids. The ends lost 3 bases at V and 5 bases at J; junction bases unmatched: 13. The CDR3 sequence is CAWSPLGGTGTYGYTF. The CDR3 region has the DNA TGTGCCTGGAGCCCCCTGGGCGGGACAGGGACATATGGCTACACCTTC.

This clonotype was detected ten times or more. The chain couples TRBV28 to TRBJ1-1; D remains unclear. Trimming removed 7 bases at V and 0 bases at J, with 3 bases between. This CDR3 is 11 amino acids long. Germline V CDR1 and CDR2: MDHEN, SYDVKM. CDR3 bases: TGTGCCAGCACAGTGAACACTGAAGCTTTCTTT. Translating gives CASTVNTEAFF.

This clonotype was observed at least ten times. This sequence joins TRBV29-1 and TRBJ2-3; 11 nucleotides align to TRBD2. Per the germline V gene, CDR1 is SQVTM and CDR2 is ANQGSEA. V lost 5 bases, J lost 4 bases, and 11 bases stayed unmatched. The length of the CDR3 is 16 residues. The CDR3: CSVRIAGGPGSDTQYF. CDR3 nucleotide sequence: TGCAGCGTTAGGATAGCGGGAGGGCCGGGGTCAGATACGCAGTATTTT.

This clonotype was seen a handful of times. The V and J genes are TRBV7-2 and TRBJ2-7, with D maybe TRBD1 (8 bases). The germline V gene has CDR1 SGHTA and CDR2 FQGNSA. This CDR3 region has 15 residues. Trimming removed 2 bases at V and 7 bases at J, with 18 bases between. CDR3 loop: CASSLTAGQAGEQYF. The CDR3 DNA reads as TGTGCCAGCAGCTTAACAGCGGGACAGGCTGGAGAGCAGTACTTC.

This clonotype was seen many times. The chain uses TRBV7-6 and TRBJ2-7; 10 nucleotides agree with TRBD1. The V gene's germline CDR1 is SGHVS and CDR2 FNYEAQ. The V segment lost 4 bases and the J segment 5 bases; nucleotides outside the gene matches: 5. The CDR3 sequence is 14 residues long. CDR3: CASSSRQGANEQYF. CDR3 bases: TGTGCCAGCAGCTCAAGACAGGGGGCGAACGAGCAGTACTTC.

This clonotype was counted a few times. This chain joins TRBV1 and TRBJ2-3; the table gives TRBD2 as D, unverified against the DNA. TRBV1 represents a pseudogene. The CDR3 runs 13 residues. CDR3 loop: CTIERGSTDTQYF. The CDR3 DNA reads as TGCACCATCGAGCGGGGGTCCACAGATACGCAGTATTTT.

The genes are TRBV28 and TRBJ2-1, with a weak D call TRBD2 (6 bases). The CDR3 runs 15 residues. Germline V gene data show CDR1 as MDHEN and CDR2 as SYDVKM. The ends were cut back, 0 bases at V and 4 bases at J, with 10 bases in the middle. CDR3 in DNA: TGTGCCAGCAGTTTATGGCTAGCGAAATACAATGAGCAGTTCTTC. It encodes CASSLWLAKYNEQFF.

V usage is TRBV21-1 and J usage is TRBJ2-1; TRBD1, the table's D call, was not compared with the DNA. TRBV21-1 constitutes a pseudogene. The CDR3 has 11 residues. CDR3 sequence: CASGAWNEQFF. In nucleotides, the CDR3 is TGTGCCAGCGGGGCCTGGAATGAGCAGTTCTTC.

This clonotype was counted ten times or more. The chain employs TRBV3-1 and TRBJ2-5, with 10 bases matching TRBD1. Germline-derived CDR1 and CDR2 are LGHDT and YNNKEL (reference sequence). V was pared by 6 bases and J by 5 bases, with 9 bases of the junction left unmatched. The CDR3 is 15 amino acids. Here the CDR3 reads CASRSGTGVGETQYF. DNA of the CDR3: TGTGCCAGCAGGTCCGGGACAGGGGTCGGGGAGACCCAGTACTTC.

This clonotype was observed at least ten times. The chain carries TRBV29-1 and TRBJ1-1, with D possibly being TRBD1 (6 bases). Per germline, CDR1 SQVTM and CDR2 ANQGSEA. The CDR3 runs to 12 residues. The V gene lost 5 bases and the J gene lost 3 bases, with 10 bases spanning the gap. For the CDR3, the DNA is TGCAGCGTTATGGACAGAGACACTGAAGCTTTCTTT. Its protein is CSVMDRDTEAFF.

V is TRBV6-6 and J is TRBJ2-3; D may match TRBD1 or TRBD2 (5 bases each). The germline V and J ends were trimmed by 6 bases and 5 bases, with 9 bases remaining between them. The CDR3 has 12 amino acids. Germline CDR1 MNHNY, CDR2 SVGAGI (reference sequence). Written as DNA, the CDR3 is TGTGCCAGCAGGGGGACGGGAGATACGCAGTATTTT. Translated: CASRGTGDTQYF.

CDR3 protein: CASSANTGELFF. CDR3 bases: TGTGCCAGCAGTGCAAACACCGGGGAGCTGTTTTTT. This chain uses TRBV2 with TRBJ2-2; D ambiguous. The CDR3 sequence is 12 residues long. Germline loops: CDR1 SNHLY, CDR2 FYNNEI. The V and J ends lost 4 bases and 2 bases respectively, with 2 bases between them.

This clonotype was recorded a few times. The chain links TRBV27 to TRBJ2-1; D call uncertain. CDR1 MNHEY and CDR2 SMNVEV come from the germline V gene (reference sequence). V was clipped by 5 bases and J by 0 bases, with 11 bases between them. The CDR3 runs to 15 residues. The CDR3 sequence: CASSPEISSYNEQFF. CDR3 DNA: TGTGCCAGCAGTCCCGAGATCTCCTCCTACAATGAGCAGTTCTTC.

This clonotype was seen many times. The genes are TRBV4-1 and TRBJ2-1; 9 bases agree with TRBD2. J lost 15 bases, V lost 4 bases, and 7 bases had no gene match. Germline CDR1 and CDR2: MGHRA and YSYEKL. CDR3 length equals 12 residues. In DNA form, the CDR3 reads TGCGCCAGCAGCCGTAGCGGGGGCCCCGGGTTCTTC. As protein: CASSRSGGPGFF.